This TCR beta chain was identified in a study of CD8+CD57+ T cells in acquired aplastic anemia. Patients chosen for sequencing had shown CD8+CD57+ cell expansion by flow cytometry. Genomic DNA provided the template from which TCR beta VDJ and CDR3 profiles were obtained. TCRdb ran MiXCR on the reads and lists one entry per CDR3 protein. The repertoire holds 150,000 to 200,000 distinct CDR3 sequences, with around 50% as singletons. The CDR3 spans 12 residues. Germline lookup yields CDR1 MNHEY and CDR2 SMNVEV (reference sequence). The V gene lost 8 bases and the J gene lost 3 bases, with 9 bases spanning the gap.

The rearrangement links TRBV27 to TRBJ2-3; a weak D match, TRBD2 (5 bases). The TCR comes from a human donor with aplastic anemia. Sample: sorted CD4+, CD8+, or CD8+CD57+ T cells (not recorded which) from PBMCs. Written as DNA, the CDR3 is TGTGCCAGCGGCAGAGGGACAGATACGCAGTATTTT. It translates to CASGRGTDTQYF.